The next 25 T cell receptor beta chains were all read from a single sample in a study of shared clonotypes between healthy human individuals. Terminally differentiated effector memory CD45RA+ cells were excluded from the naive CD8 cells, which were CD45RO-negative and positively selected for CCR7. Clones were read by immunoSEQ multiplex PCR, and TCRdb kept only the in-frame ones, dropping some. The sample lists over 2 million clones; about 95% were seen once. Sequencing was carried out using naive CD8+ T cells sorted from blood. The receptors stem from a man in his late teens or twenties in good health.

This chain joins TRBV28 and TRBJ1-6; TRBD1 is a possible D gene (6 bases). V was trimmed by 6 bases and J by 10 bases, leaving 16 bases between them. Germline-derived CDR1 and CDR2 are MDHEN and SYDVKM. This CDR3 has 14 residues. The CDR3 DNA is TGTGCCAGCAGCTCTCTAGGGGGATACTCACCCCTCCACTTT. It codes for CASSSLGGYSPLHF.

V usage is TRBV9 and J usage is TRBJ2-1, with 8 nucleotides matching TRBD2. The trim removed 0 bases at V and 7 bases at J, leaving 6 bases unmatched. Germline V gene lookup returns CDR1 SGDLS and CDR2 YYNGEE. The CDR3 is made up of 15 amino acids. CDR3 loop: CASSVDGRARNEQFF. The CDR3 DNA reads as TGTGCCAGCAGCGTAGACGGGAGGGCTAGGAATGAGCAGTTCTTC. Filled out from reference TRBV9 and TRBJ2-1, the complete variable domain reads DSGVTQTPKHLITATGQRVTLRCSPRSGDLSVYWYQQSLDQGLQFLIQYYNGEERAKGNILERFSAQQFPDLHSELNLSSLELGDSALYFCASSVDGRARNEQFFGPGTRLTVL.

The gene calls are TRBV28 and TRBJ2-5, with TRBD2 identical over 10 bases. The CDR3 runs to 16 residues. Unmatched junction bases numbered 7, after V lost 5 bases and J lost 1 base. The V gene's germline CDR1 is MDHEN and CDR2 SYDVKM. CDR3 residues: CASSLAGDLFQETQYF. CDR3 coding DNA: TGTGCCAGCAGTCTAGCGGGGGATCTTTTCCAAGAGACCCAGTACTTC. Full variable domain (remainder filled in from reference TRBV28 and TRBJ2-5): DVKVTQSSRYLVKRTGEKVFLECVQDMDHENMFWYRQDPGLGLRLIYFSYDVKMKEKGDIPEGYSVSREKKERFSLILESASTNQTSMYLCASSLAGDLFQETQYFGPGTRLLVL.

This clone has more than one count but fewer than ten. V is TRBV2 and J is TRBJ1-6; the match to TRBD1 covers 8 bases. V was clipped by 9 bases and J by 5 bases; unmatched bases: 6. The CDR3 has 14 residues. Germline V lookup: CDR1 SNHLY, CDR2 FYNNEI. This CDR3 is CASQDRANNSPLHF. The CDR3 nucleotides are TGTGCCAGTCAGGACAGGGCGAATAATTCACCCCTCCACTTT.

The V and J genes are TRBV19 and TRBJ2-1; 9 bases fit TRBD2. V shed 6 bases and J 5 bases; nucleotides not matched to a gene: 8. The CDR3 extends over 15 amino acids. Germline V CDR1 and CDR2: LNHDA, SQIVND (reference sequence). CDR3 bases: TGTGCCAGTAGGCTCGCAAGACTAGCGGACAATGAGCAGTTCTTC. It encodes CASRLARLADNEQFF.

This chain links TRBV7-9 with TRBJ2-1, with D maybe TRBD2 (5 bases). CDR1 and CDR2 from the germline V gene are SEHNR and FQNEAQ (reference sequence). CDR3 length: 18 residues. Deletions cut 5 bases from V and 8 bases from J, with 28 bases between. CDR3 nucleotide sequence: TGTGCCAGCAGCCCACCAAGAGGACTCGCGAGTACACTCGATGAGCAGTTCTTC. Protein: CASSPPRGLASTLDEQFF.

Comments on this clone: Additional DNA sequences in this sample encode the identical CDR3. The gene calls are TRBV5-4 and TRBJ2-5; no reliable D call. Deletions cut 2 bases from V and 4 bases from J, with 9 bases between. The CDR3 has 13 amino acids. The germline CDR1 and CDR2 sequences are SGHNT and YYREEE (reference sequence). The CDR3 sequence is CASSFSGVETQYF. The CDR3 DNA reads TGTGCCAGCAGCTTCTCTGGGGTAGAGACCCAGTACTTC.

In its sample, this clone was seen once. The chain uses TRBV4-1 and TRBJ2-7, with D perhaps matching TRBD1 (6 bases). V was clipped by 2 bases and J by 3 bases, with 14 bases between them. This CDR3 is 15 amino acids long. Germline V gene lookup returns CDR1 MGHRA and CDR2 YSYEKL. The chain's CDR3 is CASSQTGLSVYEQYF. The CDR3 nucleotides are TGCGCCAGCAGCCAAACAGGGTTATCGGTCTACGAGCAGTACTTC.

V gene TRBV2 combines with J gene TRBJ2-7; no clear D. The V end was cut by 5 bases, the J end by 2 bases, with 7 bases between. Germline CDR1 SNHLY, CDR2 FYNNEI. The CDR3 covers 12 residues. In DNA, the CDR3 is TGTGCCAGCAGTCCTATAACCTACGAGCAGTACTTC. Translated, it gives CASSPITYEQYF.

The genes are TRBV9 and TRBJ2-6; no reliable D call. Trimming cost V 3 bases and J 4 bases, with 14 bases left between them. Germline V gives CDR1 SGDLS, CDR2 YYNGEE. The CDR3 sequence is 16 residues long. The CDR3 sequence: CASSAHGPIGANVLTF. CDR3 DNA sequence: TGTGCCAGCAGCGCCCACGGTCCCATAGGGGCCAACGTCCTGACTTTC.

This chain links TRBV4-1 with TRBJ1-1; D gene uncertain. There are 16 residues in the CDR3. CDR1 is MGHRA, CDR2 YSYEKL, per germline. V shed 0 bases and J shed 1 base, with 12 bases lying between them. The CDR3 DNA follows: TGCGCCAGCAGCCAAGATGTAGGGAATGGGAACACTGAAGCTTTCTTT. Residues: CASSQDVGNGNTEAFF.

V is TRBV6-6 and J is TRBJ1-3; perhaps TRBD1 as D (5 bases). The CDR3 length is 13 residues. V lost 11 bases and J lost 4, with 15 bases in between. The germline CDR1 and CDR2 sequences are MNHNY and SVGAGI (reference sequence). Here the CDR3 DNA reads TGTGCCGCCTCAGCCGGGGCCGGAAACACCATATATTTT. Residues: CAASAGAGNTIYF.

This chain uses TRBV2 with TRBJ2-1; weak D call: TRBD1 (5 bases). Germline values: CDR1 SNHLY, CDR2 FYNNEI. V was cut by 1 base and J by 2 bases, with 9 bases left in between. The CDR3 length is 15 residues. This CDR3 reads CASSEGGGTYNEQFF. The CDR3 DNA sequence: TGTGCCAGCAGTGAAGGGGGCGGTACCTACAATGAGCAGTTCTTC.

J is TRBJ2-7 and V is TRBV28, with TRBD1 identical over 8 bases. CDR1 is MDHEN and CDR2 is SYDVKM in the germline V gene. There are 16 residues in the CDR3. Losses at the gene ends were 3 bases for V and 3 bases for J; bases not matched to a gene: 10. In nucleotides, the CDR3 is TGTGCCAGCAGTTTTGGAAAGGGACAGGATGTCTACGAGCAGTACTTC. Translating gives CASSFGKGQDVYEQYF. Full variable domain (outside the CDR3, taken from reference TRBV28 and TRBJ2-7): DVKVTQSSRYLVKRTGEKVFLECVQDMDHENMFWYRQDPGLGLRLIYFSYDVKMKEKGDIPEGYSVSREKKERFSLILESASTNQTSMYLCASSFGKGQDVYEQYFGPGTRLTVT.

The CDR3, as DNA: TGTGCCAGCAGCTTAGATCTGGCTTTGGTTCAGAATGAGCAGTTCTTC. The encoded protein is CASSLDLALVQNEQFF. The chain recombines TRBV7-2 with TRBJ2-1; D is uncertain. V was pared by 1 base and J by 7 bases, with 17 bases between. This CDR3 comprises 16 residues. The germline V gene encodes CDR1 SGHTA and CDR2 FQGNSA.

The rearrangement links TRBV28 to TRBJ2-1; the D call may be TRBD1 or TRBD2 (6 bases each). The CDR3 extends over 14 amino acids. Trimming cost V 3 bases and J 5 bases, with 11 bases left between them. Germline values: CDR1 MDHEN, CDR2 SYDVKM. The CDR3 DNA follows: TGTGCCAGCAGTTTTCGGGGGCGCGACAATGAGCAGTTCTTC. This sequence encodes CASSFRGRDNEQFF.

The CDR3 DNA reads as TGTGCCAGCAGCGCGGGACTAGGGGGCTACAATGAGCAGTTCTTC. Amino acids: CASSAGLGGYNEQFF. V and J are TRBV9 and TRBJ2-1, with 8 nucleotides matching TRBD2. Germline trimming cut 3 bases from V and 3 bases from J; bases unmatched to any gene: 5. The CDR3 length is 15 residues. Germline CDR1 reads SGDLS; CDR2 reads YYNGEE.

The J gene is TRBJ1-6, the V gene TRBV5-6, with D tentatively TRBD1 (5 bases). Germline loops: CDR1 SGHDT, CDR2 YYEEEE. The CDR3 is made up of 14 amino acids. Trimming cost V 0 bases and J 9 bases, with 10 bases left between them. CDR3 DNA sequence: TGTGCCAGCAGCTTGGCCGATGGGGCTTCACCCCTCCACTTT. Its translation is CASSLADGASPLHF.

Remarks on this clone: This sample also contains other DNA sequences that code for the same CDR3. The V call is TRBV4-1, the J call TRBJ1-2; D might be TRBD1 (5 bases). Germline V gene data show CDR1 as MGHRA and CDR2 as YSYEKL. The CDR3 consists of 14 residues. The V end lost 1 base, the J end lost 4 bases, and 10 bases lay between the germline ends. The CDR3 loop is CASSQVGGTYGYTF. The CDR3 nucleotides read TGCGCCAGCAGCCAAGTCGGGGGAACCTATGGCTACACCTTC.

The V call is TRBV6-5, the J call TRBJ1-6; D uncertain. The CDR3 loop spans 10 amino acids. Trimming pared 2 bases from V and 14 bases from J, leaving 4 bases between. CDR1 is MNHEY, CDR2 SVGAGI, per germline. Here the CDR3 reads CASSYGSLHF. The CDR3 region has the DNA TGTGCCAGCAGTTACGGTTCCCTCCACTTT.

The chain carries TRBV13 and TRBJ2-1; TRBD2 agrees at 8 bases. CDR1 and CDR2 (germline): PRHDT, FYEKMQ (reference sequence). The length of the CDR3 is 15 residues. Trimming took 1 base from V and 6 from J; bases not matched to a gene: 5. This CDR3 is CASSLAGTRANEQFF. Here the CDR3 DNA reads TGTGCCAGCAGCTTAGCCGGGACTAGAGCCAATGAGCAGTTCTTC.

The chain carries TRBV6-6 and TRBJ1-1; TRBD1 is a possible D gene (6 bases). The CDR3 is 16 residues long. Between the trimmed V and J ends, which lost 7 bases and 1 base, there was a span of 19 bases. Germline-derived CDR1 and CDR2 are MNHNY and SVGAGI (reference sequence). The CDR3 coding sequence is TGTGCCAGCATTACCCCGGCAGGGGTGGGGAACACTGAAGCTTTCTTT. Its translation: CASITPAGVGNTEAFF.

As to this clone: An end of the junction differs from the germline gene, which may be a read error. The chain carries TRBV10-1 and TRBJ2-7; TRBD1 matches 9 bases. The CDR3 is 15 residues long. The germline CDR1 and CDR2 sequences are WNHNN and SYGVQD (reference sequence). The CDR3 region has the DNA TGCGCCAGAAGTGAGAGTGGACAGGGGTCATACGAGCAGTACTTC. This sequence encodes CARSESGQGSYEQYF.

This chain uses TRBV5-1 with TRBJ1-2; 8 bases are a match to TRBD1. The CDR3 loop spans 15 amino acids. Germline CDR1 is SGHRS and CDR2 is YFSETQ. The ends lost 4 bases at V and 5 bases at J; junction bases unmatched: 10. The CDR3 DNA follows: TGCGCCAGCAGCACTTTGACAGGGGAGGGGTATGGCTACACCTTC. Translated: CASSTLTGEGYGYTF.

This chain uses TRBV2 with TRBJ2-2; 7 bases line up with TRBD1. V dropped 4 bases and J dropped 4; count of bases not matched to a gene: 15. The CDR3 has 18 residues. Per the germline V gene, CDR1 is SNHLY and CDR2 is FYNNEI. The CDR3 loop reads CASSGSLTGALFTGELFF. The DNA of the CDR3 is TGTGCCAGCAGTGGTTCGCTTACAGGGGCCCTATTCACCGGGGAGCTGTTTTTT. Filled out from reference TRBV2 and TRBJ2-2, the complete variable domain reads EPEVTQTPSHQVTQMGQEVILRCVPISNHLYFYWYRQILGQKVEFLVSFYNNEISEKSEIFDDQFSVERPDGSNFTLKIRSTKLEDSAMYFCASSGSLTGALFTGELFFGEGSRLTVL.